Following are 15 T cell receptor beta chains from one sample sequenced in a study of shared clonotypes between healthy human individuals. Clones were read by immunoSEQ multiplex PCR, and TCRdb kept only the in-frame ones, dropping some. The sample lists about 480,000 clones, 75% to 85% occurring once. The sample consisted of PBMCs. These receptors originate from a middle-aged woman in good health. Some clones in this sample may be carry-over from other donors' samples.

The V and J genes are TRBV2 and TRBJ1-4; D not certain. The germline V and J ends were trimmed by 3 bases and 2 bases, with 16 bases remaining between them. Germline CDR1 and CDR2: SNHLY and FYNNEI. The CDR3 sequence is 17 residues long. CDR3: CASSDIGDMETNEKLFF. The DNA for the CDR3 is TGTGCCAGCAGTGATATTGGGGATATGGAGACTAATGAAAAACTGTTTTTT. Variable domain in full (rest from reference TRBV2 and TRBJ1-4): EPEVTQTPSHQVTQMGQEVILRCVPISNHLYFYWYRQILGQKVEFLVSFYNNEISEKSEIFDDQFSVERPDGSNFTLKIRSTKLEDSAMYFCASSDIGDMETNEKLFFGSGTQLSVL.

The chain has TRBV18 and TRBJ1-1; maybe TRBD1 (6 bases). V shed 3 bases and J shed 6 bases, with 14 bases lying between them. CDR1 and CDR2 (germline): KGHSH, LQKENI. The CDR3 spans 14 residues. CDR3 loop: CASSPGQGWAEAFF. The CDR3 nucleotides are TGTGCCAGCTCACCCGGGCAGGGGTGGGCTGAAGCTTTCTTT.

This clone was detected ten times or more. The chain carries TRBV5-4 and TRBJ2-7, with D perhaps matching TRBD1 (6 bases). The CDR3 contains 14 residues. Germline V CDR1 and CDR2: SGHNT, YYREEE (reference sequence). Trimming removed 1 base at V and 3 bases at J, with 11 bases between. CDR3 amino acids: CASSLMGHRYEQYF. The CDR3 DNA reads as TGTGCCAGCAGCTTGATGGGACATCGCTACGAGCAGTACTTC.

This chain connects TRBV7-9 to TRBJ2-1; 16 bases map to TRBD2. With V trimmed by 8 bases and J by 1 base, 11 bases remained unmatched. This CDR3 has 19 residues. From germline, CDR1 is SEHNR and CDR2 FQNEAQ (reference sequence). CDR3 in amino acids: CASPPGLAGGPGSYNEQFF. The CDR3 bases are TGTGCCAGCCCTCCGGGACTAGCGGGAGGGCCAGGATCCTACAATGAGCAGTTCTTC.

CDR3 in amino acids: CASSGPAYEQYF. The CDR3 region has the DNA TGTGCCTCATCGGGACCCGCATACGAGCAGTACTTC. This chain joins TRBV30 and TRBJ2-7; the D gene could be TRBD1 or TRBD2 (5 bases each). Germline V gene lookup returns CDR1 GTSNPN and CDR2 SVGIG (reference sequence). V was cut by 7 bases and J by 4 bases, with 14 bases left in between. The CDR3 runs to 12 residues.

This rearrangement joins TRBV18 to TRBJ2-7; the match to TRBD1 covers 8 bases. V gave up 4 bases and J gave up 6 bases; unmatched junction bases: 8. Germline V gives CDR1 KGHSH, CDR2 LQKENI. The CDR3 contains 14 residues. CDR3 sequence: CASSQTTGEGEQYF. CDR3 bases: TGTGCCAGCTCACAAACGACAGGGGAAGGCGAGCAGTACTTC.

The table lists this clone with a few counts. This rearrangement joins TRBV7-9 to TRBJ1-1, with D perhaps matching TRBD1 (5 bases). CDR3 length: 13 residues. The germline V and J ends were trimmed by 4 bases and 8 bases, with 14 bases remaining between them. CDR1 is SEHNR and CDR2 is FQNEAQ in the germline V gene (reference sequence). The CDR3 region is CASSWGRVSEAFF. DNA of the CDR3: TGTGCCAGCAGCTGGGGCAGGGTGTCAGAAGCTTTCTTT. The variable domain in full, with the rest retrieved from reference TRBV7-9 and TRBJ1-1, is DTGVSQNPRHKITKRGQNVTFRCDPISEHNRLYWYRQTLGQGPEFLTYFQNEAQLEKSRLLSDRFSAERPKGSFSTLEIQRTEQGDSAMYLCASSWGRVSEAFFGQGTRLTVV.

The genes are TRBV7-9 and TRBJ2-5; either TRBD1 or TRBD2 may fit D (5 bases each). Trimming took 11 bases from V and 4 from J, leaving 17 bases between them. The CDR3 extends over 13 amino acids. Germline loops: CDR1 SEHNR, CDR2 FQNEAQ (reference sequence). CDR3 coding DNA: TGTGCCTATCTCTTAAAGGGGACAGAGACCCAGTACTTC. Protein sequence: CAYLLKGTETQYF.

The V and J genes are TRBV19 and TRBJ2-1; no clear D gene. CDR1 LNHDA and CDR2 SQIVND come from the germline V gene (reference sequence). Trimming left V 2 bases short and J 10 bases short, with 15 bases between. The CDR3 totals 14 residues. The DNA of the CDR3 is TGTGCCAGTAGTATAAATAGGCCCCCAGCAGAGCAGTTCTTC. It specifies CASSINRPPAEQFF.

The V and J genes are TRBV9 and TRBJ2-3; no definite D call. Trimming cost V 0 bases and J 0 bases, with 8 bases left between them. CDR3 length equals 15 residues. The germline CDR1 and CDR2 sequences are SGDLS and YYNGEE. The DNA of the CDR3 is TGTGCCAGCAGCGTAGTATCGGCTAGCACAGATACGCAGTATTTT. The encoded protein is CASSVVSASTDTQYF.

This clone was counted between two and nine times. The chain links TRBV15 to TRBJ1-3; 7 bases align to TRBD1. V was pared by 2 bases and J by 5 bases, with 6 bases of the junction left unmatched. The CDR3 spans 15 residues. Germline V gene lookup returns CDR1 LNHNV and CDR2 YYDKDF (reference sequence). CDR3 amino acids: CATSRPGQERNTIYF. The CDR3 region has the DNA TGTGCCACCAGCAGACCTGGACAGGAGCGAAACACCATATATTTT. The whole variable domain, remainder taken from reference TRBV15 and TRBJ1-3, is DAMVIQNPRYQVTQFGKPVTLSCSQTLNHNVMYWYQQKSSQAPKLLFHYYDKDFNNEADTPDNFQSRRPNTSFCFLDIRSPGLGDTAMYLCATSRPGQERNTIYFGEGSWLTVV.

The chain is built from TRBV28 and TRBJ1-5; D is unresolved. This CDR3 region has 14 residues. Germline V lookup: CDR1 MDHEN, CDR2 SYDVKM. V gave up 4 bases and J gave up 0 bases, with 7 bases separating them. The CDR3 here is CASSYRFSNQPQHF. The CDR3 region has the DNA TGTGCCAGCAGTTATAGGTTTAGCAATCAGCCCCAGCATTTT.

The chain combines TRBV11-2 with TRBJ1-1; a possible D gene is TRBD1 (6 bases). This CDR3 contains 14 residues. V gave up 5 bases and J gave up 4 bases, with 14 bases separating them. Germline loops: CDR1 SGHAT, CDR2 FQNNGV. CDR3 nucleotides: TGTGCCAGCAGCCAGGACAGCCTAGGCACTGAAGCTTTCTTT. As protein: CASSQDSLGTEAFF. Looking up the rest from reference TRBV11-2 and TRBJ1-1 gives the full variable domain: EAGVAQSPRYKIIEKRQSVAFWCNPISGHATLYWYQQILGQGPKLLIQFQNNGVVDDSQLPKDRFSAERLKGVDSTLKIQPAKLEDSAVYLCASSQDSLGTEAFFGQGTRLTVV.

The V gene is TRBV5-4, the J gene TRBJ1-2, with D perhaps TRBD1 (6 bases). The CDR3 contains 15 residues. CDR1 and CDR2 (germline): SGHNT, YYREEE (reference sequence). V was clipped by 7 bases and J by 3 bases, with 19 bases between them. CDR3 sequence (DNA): TGTGCCAGCTCTACTGTGGGGGGGCAAGACTATGGCTACACCTTC. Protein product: CASSTVGGQDYGYTF. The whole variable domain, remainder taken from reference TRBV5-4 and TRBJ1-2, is ETGVTQSPTHLIKTRGQQVTLRCSSQSGHNTVSWYQQALGQGPQFIFQYYREEENGRGNFPPRFSGLQFPNYSSELNVNALELDDSALYLCASSTVGGQDYGYTFGSGTRLTVV.

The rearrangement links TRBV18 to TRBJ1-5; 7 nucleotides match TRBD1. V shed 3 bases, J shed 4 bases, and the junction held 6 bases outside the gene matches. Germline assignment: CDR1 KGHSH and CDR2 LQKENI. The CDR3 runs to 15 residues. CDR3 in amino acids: CASSPSRGHNQPQHF. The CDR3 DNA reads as TGTGCCAGCTCACCGAGTAGGGGGCATAATCAGCCCCAGCATTTT. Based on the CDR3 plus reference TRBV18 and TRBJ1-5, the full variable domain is NAGVMQNPRHLVRRRGQEARLRCSPMKGHSHVYWYRQLPEEGLKFMVYLQKENIIDESGMPKERFSAEFPKEGPSILRIQQVVRGDSAAYFCASSPSRGHNQPQHFGDGTRLSIL.